The TCR beta chain described here comes from a study of cytomegalovirus exposure and HLA in healthy donors. The primer mix had 60 Vbeta and 13 Jbeta primers. Method: immunoSEQ multiplex PCR; TCRdb's copy keeps in-frame clones and lacks some. The table records 100,000 or so clones, over 75% of them present only once. This CDR3 has 15 amino acids. Between the trimmed V and J ends, which lost 0 bases and 9 bases, there was a span of 18 bases. Germline V gene sequence: CDR1 SGHRS, CDR2 YFSETQ. The sequence was collected from a man younger than 45 in good health and CMV-seropositive. The chain uses TRBV5-1 and TRBJ1-1; maybe TRBD1 (6 bases). Sequencing input: PBMCs. The CDR3 protein is CASSLASEVTGKAFF. The CDR3 DNA reads as TGCGCCAGCAGCTTGGCCTCAGAGGTCACAGGGAAAGCTTTCTTT.